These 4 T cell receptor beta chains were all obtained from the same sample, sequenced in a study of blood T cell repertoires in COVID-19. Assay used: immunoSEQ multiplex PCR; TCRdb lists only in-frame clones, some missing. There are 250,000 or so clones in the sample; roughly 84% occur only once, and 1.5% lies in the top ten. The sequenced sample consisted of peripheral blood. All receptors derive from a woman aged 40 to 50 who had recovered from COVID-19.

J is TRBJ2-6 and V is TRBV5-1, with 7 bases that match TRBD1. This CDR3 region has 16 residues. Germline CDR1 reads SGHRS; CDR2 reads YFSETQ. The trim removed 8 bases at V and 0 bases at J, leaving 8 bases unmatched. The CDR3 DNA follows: TGCGCCAGTACGACAGGGATGGGCTCTGGGGCCAACGTCCTGACTTTC. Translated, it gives CASTTGMGSGANVLTF.

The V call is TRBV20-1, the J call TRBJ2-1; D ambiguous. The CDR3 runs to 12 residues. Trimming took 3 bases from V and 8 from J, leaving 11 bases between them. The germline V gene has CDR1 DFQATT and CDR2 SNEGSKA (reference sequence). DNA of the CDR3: TGCAGTGCTAGTTCCGGGTTGGATGAGCAGTTCTTC. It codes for CSASSGLDEQFF.

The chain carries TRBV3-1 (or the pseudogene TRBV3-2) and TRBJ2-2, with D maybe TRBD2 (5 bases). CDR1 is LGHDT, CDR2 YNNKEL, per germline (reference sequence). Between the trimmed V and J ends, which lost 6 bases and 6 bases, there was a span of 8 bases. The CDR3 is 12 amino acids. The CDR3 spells CASSKRAGELFF. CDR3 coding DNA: TGTGCCAGCAGTAAGAGGGCCGGGGAGCTGTTTTTT.

This CDR3 reads CASSPPPGLLETNQPQHF. The CDR3 nucleotides read TGTGCCAGCTCACCCCCACCGGGACTCCTGGAAACCAATCAGCCCCAGCATTTT. V and J are TRBV18 and TRBJ1-5; D perhaps matches TRBD1 (5 bases). This CDR3 has 18 residues. The germline gives CDR1 KGHSH, CDR2 LQKENI. V was shortened by 3 bases and J by 3 bases, with 21 bases between the two germline ends.